This TCR beta chain was sequenced in a study of EBV T-cell therapy then PD-1 blockade in nasopharyngeal carcinoma. The repertoire was sequenced with immunoSEQ multiplex PCR; TCRdb's copy has only in-frame clones and lacks some. The repertoire includes about 17,000 clones, around four fifths of them detected once, and approximately 29% sits in the top ten. On this clone: Antigen: not known.

This CDR3 is built from 15 residues. V lost 2 bases to trimming and J lost 6 bases; unmatched junction nucleotides: 4. Per the germline V gene, CDR1 is SGHTS and CDR2 is YDEGEE. Treatment indicated: AdE1-LMPpoly-expanded autologous EBV-specific T-cell therapy followed by anti-PD-1 nivolumab. Material: CD8+ T cells from blood, obtained at day 0 from a patient whose treatment included autologous EBV-specific T cells and nivolumab. The rearrangement joins TRBV5-8 to TRBJ1-5, with 11 bases identical to TRBD1. The TCR comes from a man aged 35 to 55 with nasopharyngeal carcinoma. The CDR3 is CASSFVDRGPQPQHF. The CDR3 DNA reads as TGTGCCAGCAGCTTTGTGGACAGGGGGCCTCAGCCCCAGCATTTT. The full variable domain, rest sourced from reference TRBV5-8 and TRBJ1-5, is EAGVTQSPTHLIKTRGQQATLRCSPISGHTSVYWYQQALGLGLQFLLWYDEGEERNRGNFPPRFSGRQFPNYSSELNVNALELEDSALYLCASSFVDRGPQPQHFGDGTRLSIL.